The rows below give T cell receptor beta chains drawn from one sample of a study of cytotoxic CD8 clonotypes in ibrutinib-treated CLL. The protocol was immunoSEQ multiplex PCR, while the TCRdb copy is restricted to in-frame clones and leaves out a portion. Among approximately 340,000 clones listed, around 66% were seen once. The source was PBMCs, collected after 36 months of ibrutinib treatment. Receptors originate from a human donor with chronic lymphocytic leukemia. CDR3s include the opening cysteine and the closing phenylalanine or tryptophan. D genes are given only for firm matches. Clone size appears in some rows only: once, few, many, or a class for an expanded clone.

size	D	V	length	J	CDR3	DNA
-	-	TRBV10-3	13	TRBJ2-2	CAISAGHTGELFF	TGTGCCATCAGTGCTGGTCACACCGGGGAGCTGTTTTTT
-	TRBD2	TRBV27	16	TRBJ2-1	CASSRTSGSRLNEQFF	TGTGCCAGCAGTAGGACTAGCGGGAGTAGATTGAATGAGCAGTTCTTC
-	-	TRBV12-5	14	TRBJ2-2	CASGFGTGLAELFF	TGTGCTAGTGGTTTCGGGACTGGTCTAGCGGAGCTGTTTTTT
few	TRBD2	TRBV9	15	TRBJ2-1	CASSVELALYNEQFF	TGTGCCAGCAGCGTAGAACTAGCGCTTTACAATGAGCAGTTCTTC
-	-	TRBV28	14	TRBJ2-1	CASSFPPFRNEQFF	TGTGCCAGCAGTTTCCCGCCCTTTCGCAATGAGCAGTTCTTC
once	-	TRBV29-1	12	TRBJ2-5	CSGQEQGKTQYF	TGCAGCGGACAGGAACAGGGAAAGACCCAGTACTTC
-	TRBD1	TRBV27	16	TRBJ2-7	CASSTWDRDGFYEQYF	TGTGCCAGCAGTACCTGGGACAGGGACGGATTTTACGAGCAGTACTTC
once	TRBD1	TRBV7-9	12	TRBJ1-2	CASSFTGAGYTF	TGTGCCAGCAGCTTTACAGGGGCTGGCTACACCTTC
few	TRBD1	TRBV6-1	14	TRBJ1-1	CASREGTGGTEAFF	TGTGCCAGCAGGGAAGGGACAGGGGGCACTGAAGCTTTCTTT
-	TRBD2	TRBV9	14	TRBJ2-1	CASSAGGTSNEQFF	TGTGCCAGCAGCGCGGGGGGGACTAGCAATGAGCAGTTCTTC
-	-	TRBV5-1	14	TRBJ1-2	CASSLGGSGYGYTF	TGCGCCAGCAGCTTGGGAGGGTCGGGCTATGGCTACACCTTC
-	-	TRBV4-1	16	TRBJ1-5	CASSQDRGDPNQPQHF	TGCGCCAGCAGCCAAGACAGGGGAGACCCCAATCAGCCCCAGCATTTT
-	-	TRBV7-9	13	TRBJ2-2	CASNDRWAGELFF	TGTGCCAGCAACGACAGGTGGGCCGGGGAGCTGTTTTTT
once	TRBD2	TRBV7-6	17	TRBJ2-3	CASSPLGGSGGIDTQYF	TGTGCCAGCAGCCCACTCGGGGGTAGCGGGGGAATAGATACGCAGTATTTT
-	-	TRBV6-1	14	TRBJ1-2	CASSEPTENYGYTF	TGTGCCAGCAGTGAACCCACAGAAAACTATGGCTACACCTTC
-	TRBD2	TRBV5-1	18	TRBJ2-2	CASSVGQGLAPGTGELFF	TGCGCCAGCAGCGTTGGCCAAGGACTAGCTCCGGGTACCGGGGAGCTGTTTTTT
-	TRBD2	TRBV7-9	15	TRBJ2-1	CASSLVRLAGNEQFF	TGTGCCAGCAGCTTAGTCCGACTAGCGGGGAATGAGCAGTTCTTC
-	-	TRBV7-9	13	TRBJ1-1	CASSLEMNTEAFF	TGTGCCAGCAGCTTAGAGATGAACACTGAAGCTTTCTTT
-	TRBD1	TRBV9	15	TRBJ2-1	CASRTGQGTYNEQFF	TGTGCCAGCAGGACGGGACAGGGTACTTACAATGAGCAGTTCTTC
-	-	TRBV9	16	TRBJ1-2	CASSVAPLSGGYGYTF	TGTGCCAGCAGCGTAGCACCCCTATCGGGGGGCTATGGCTACACCTTC
few	-	TRBV18	15	TRBJ1-5	CASSRTGFGGQPQHF	TGTGCCAGCTCACGCACTGGTTTCGGGGGGCAGCCCCAGCATTTT
few	TRBD2	TRBV19	14	TRBJ2-5	CASTDGGVEETQYF	TGTGCCAGTACCGATGGGGGGGTTGAGGAGACCCAGTACTTC
-	-	TRBV28	13	TRBJ2-7	CASALPLSYEQYF	TGTGCCAGCGCCTTGCCCCTCTCCTACGAGCAGTACTTC
-	-	TRBV19	14	TRBJ1-6	CASEGQLNNSPLHF	TGTGCCAGTGAAGGACAGCTCAATAATTCACCCCTCCACTTT
-	TRBD1	TRBV28	16	TRBJ2-6	CATTGQAFAGANVLTF	TGTGCCACCACGGGACAGGCATTCGCTGGGGCCAACGTCCTGACTTTC
-	TRBD2	TRBV29-1	17	TRBJ2-7	CSVEDPPLAGGHYEQYF	TGCAGCGTTGAAGATCCACCTCTAGCGGGAGGCCACTACGAGCAGTACTTC
few	-	TRBV5-1	11	TRBJ2-1	CASSLWGEQFF	TGCGCCAGCAGCTTGTGGGGGGAGCAGTTCTTC
-	-	TRBV19	13	TRBJ2-5	CASSIGQKETQYF	TGTGCCAGTAGTATCGGCCAGAAAGAGACCCAGTACTTC